This T cell receptor beta chain was retrieved from a study of cytomegalovirus exposure and HLA in healthy donors. Findings and caveats of the study: In an earlier analysis, productive rearrangement rates for most beta V segments clustered near 90% or 30%. One cluster of highly shared sequence variants probably arose as a sequencing artifact.

Donors were ostensibly healthy at sampling, although undocumented immune exposures were probable. CDR1 and CDR2 (germline): MNHEY, SMNVEV (reference sequence). The CDR3 consists of 13 residues. With 7 bases removed from V and 4 bases from J, the gap between germline ends came to 11 bases. Notes on this clone: Its antigen is unknown.

Use of 60 Vbeta and 13 Jbeta primers characterized the PCR. Clones were sequenced by immunoSEQ multiplex PCR, and TCRdb holds only the in-frame ones, with some missing. The data hold about 120,000 clones, with roughly 78% observed a single time. Specimen: PBMCs. This rearrangement joins TRBV27 to TRBJ2-1; D is perhaps TRBD2 (6 bases). The clonotype was recovered from a man younger than 40 in good health and CMV-seropositive. CDR3 coding DNA: TGTGCCAGCATGGCGGGGAGATACAATGAGCAGTTCTTC. This sequence encodes CASMAGRYNEQFF.